This T cell receptor beta chain was captured in a study of blood T cell repertoires in COVID-19. Study-level information: PBMCs, B-cell-depleted T cells, or T cells provided the cDNA or gDNA that made up the material.

This CDR3 has 17 amino acids. The germline gives CDR1 SGHNT, CDR2 YENEEA. V dropped 5 bases and J dropped 0; count of bases not matched to a gene: 4. Clones were sequenced by immunoSEQ multiplex PCR, and TCRdb holds only the in-frame ones, with some missing. This sample has under 300,000 clones, with roughly 85% found just once. Source material: peripheral blood. The clonotype originates from a woman between 18 and 30 years old with acute or convalescent COVID-19. The chain employs TRBV11-3 and TRBJ2-5; TRBD2 agrees at 15 bases. The CDR3 spells CASSKGTSGRYQETQYF. CDR3 coding DNA: TGTGCCAGCAGCAAAGGGACTAGCGGGAGGTACCAAGAGACCCAGTACTTC.